The present T cell receptor beta chain was sequenced within a study of blood T cells in healthy people across ages. PCR was performed a second time for roughly 7 to 12 cycles using a sample-barcoded 5' primer and a J-beta primer mix. A single record per CDR3 protein comes from TCRdb applying MiXCR to the 5' RACE reads. The sample includes fewer than 700,000 distinct CDR3 sequences, around 38% seen only once; the top ten take 25% to 35%. The V end lost 7 bases, the J end lost 5 bases, and 9 bases lay between the germline ends. The CDR3 is 12 residues long. Germline V gives CDR1 MNHEY, CDR2 SVGEGT. The sequenced sample consisted of blood. This chain joins TRBV6-2 or TRBV6-3 and TRBJ1-5; no firm D call. This receptor was taken from a man at least 80 years old in good health. The CDR3 spells CASTTADQPQHF. The CDR3 nucleotides read TGTGCCAGCACCACTGCTGATCAGCCCCAGCATTTT.